This T cell receptor beta chain was observed in a study of T cell responses to AZD1222 COVID-19 vaccine. Sequenced by immunoSEQ multiplex PCR; TCRdb stores in-frame clones only, minus some. This sample has around 80,000 clones, with roughly 85% found just once. Worth noting for this clone: Its antigen remains unknown.

The CDR3 has 17 residues. Trimming removed 6 bases at V and 2 bases at J, with 23 bases between. Germline CDR1 and CDR2: MDHEN and SYDVKM. Study observations and caveats: In a largely white British group with more females than males, clonal diversity was possibly underestimated. Two AZD1222 administrations were followed by greater Spike-specific TCR breadth and depth.

The material sequenced was peripheral blood, taken 28 days after the second AZD1222 dose. The source of this sequence is an adult who received the AZD1222 COVID-19 vaccine. V gene TRBV28 combines with J gene TRBJ2-7; the D gene is possibly TRBD1 (5 bases). The CDR3 protein is CASSRSLFDSRPYEQYF. DNA of the CDR3: TGTGCCAGCAGCCGCTCCCTTTTCGACAGTCGACCCTACGAGCAGTACTTC.